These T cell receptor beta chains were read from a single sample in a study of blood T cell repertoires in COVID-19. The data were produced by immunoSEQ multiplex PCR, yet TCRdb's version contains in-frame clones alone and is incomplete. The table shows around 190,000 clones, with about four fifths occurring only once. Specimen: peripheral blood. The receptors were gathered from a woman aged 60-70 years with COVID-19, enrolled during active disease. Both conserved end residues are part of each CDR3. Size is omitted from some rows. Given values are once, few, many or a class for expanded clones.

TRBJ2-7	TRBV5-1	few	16	CASSLEGGSPPYEQYF
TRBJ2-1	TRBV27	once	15	CASSLTSSGYNEQFF
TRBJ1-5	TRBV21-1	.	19	CASSKLIQGLTKGRQPQHF
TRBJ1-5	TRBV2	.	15	CASSGPRTGNQPQHF
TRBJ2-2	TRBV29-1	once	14	CSGGTGSNTGELFF
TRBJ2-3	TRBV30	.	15	CAWTSGTLSTDTQYF
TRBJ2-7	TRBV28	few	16	CASSLHSGGAHYEQYF
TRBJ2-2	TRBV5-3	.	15	CARSWGGHFTGELFF
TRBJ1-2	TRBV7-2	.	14	CASSPGQGAVGYTF
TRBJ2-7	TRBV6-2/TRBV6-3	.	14	CASSRRRDYYEQYF
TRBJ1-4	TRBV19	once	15	CASSINVQASEKLFF
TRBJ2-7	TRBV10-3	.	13	CAITNGGVYEQYF
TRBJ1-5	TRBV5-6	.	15	CASSLYDREDQPQHF
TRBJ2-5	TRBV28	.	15	CASSSLGGGQETQYF
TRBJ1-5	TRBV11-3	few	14	CASSTGRGNQPQHF
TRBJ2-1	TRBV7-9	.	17	CASSPAAWTSDYNEQFF
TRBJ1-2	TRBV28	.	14	CASSLEVRQYGYTF
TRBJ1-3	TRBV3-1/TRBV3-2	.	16	CASSLTGGASGNTIYF
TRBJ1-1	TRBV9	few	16	CASSAHGEGAATEAFF
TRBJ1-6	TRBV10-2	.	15	CASRYTGGEGSPLHF
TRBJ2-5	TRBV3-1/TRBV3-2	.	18	CASSQDLKTPLGQETQYF
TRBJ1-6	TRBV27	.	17	CASSLWAGGSPVDPLHF
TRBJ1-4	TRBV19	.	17	CASKEGGRTGGREKLFF
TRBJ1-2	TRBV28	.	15	CASSPPSVGVYGYTF
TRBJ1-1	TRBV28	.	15	CASSLAGTVNTEAFF
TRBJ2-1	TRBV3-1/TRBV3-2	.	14	CASSRSGGNNEQFF